The next 7 T cell receptor beta chains were all read from a single sample in a study of blood T cell repertoires in COVID-19. The protocol was immunoSEQ multiplex PCR, while the TCRdb copy is restricted to in-frame clones and leaves out a portion. The table has about 160,000 clones, approximately 91% seen once; the top ten hold approximately 2%. The specimen was peripheral blood. The source of these receptors is a young man with acute or convalescent COVID-19.

The chain combines TRBV27 with TRBJ2-7; possible D gene TRBD2, 5 bases. The CDR3 runs to 16 residues. Trimming cost V 0 bases and J 0 bases, with 12 bases left between them. CDR1 is MNHEY, CDR2 SMNVEV, per germline (reference sequence). The CDR3 reads CASSLSGLTSSYEQYF. CDR3 bases: TGTGCCAGCAGTTTATCTGGGCTTACTAGCTCCTACGAGCAGTACTTC.

The chain's CDR3 is CASSPSNRGTYEQYF. The CDR3 DNA sequence: TGTGCCAGCAGTCCCAGTAACAGGGGAACCTACGAGCAGTACTTC. The rearrangement links TRBV25-1 to TRBJ2-7; 7 nucleotides align to TRBD1. Germline V gene data show CDR1 as MGHDK and CDR2 as SYGVNS. V gave up 5 bases and J gave up 2 bases; unmatched junction bases: 9. The CDR3 consists of 15 residues.

V and J are TRBV11-3 and TRBJ2-3; D call uncertain. CDR3 length: 13 residues. The germline gives CDR1 SGHNT, CDR2 YENEEA. V lost 1 base, J lost 8 bases, and 10 bases lay in between. The CDR3 reads CASSLGNPGTQYF. Written as DNA, the CDR3 is TGTGCCAGCAGCTTAGGTAATCCCGGTACGCAGTATTTT.

This chain connects TRBV6-5 to TRBJ2-1; 7 nucleotides agree with TRBD2. The length of the CDR3 is 13 residues. CDR1 is MNHEY, CDR2 SVGAGI, per germline. Trimming took 5 bases from V and 6 from J; bases not matched to a gene: 4. The DNA of the CDR3 is TGTGCCAGCAGTAGACTAGCCCCCAATGAGCAGTTCTTC. It specifies CASSRLAPNEQFF.

The chain couples TRBV4-1 to TRBJ2-6; the D gene is possibly TRBD1 (5 bases). CDR1 MGHRA and CDR2 YSYEKL come from the germline V gene. The CDR3 is 16 residues long. Trimming took off 0 bases at V and 4 bases at J, with 10 bases between the two ends. The CDR3 protein is CASSQEAGPGANVLTF. CDR3 DNA: TGCGCCAGCAGCCAAGAGGCAGGGCCCGGGGCCAACGTCCTGACTTTC.

A single count supports this clone. The rearrangement uses TRBV19 and TRBJ2-2; D uncertain. Germline CDR1 is LNHDA and CDR2 is SQIVND (reference sequence). With 2 bases removed from V and 2 bases from J, the gap between germline ends came to 6 bases. The CDR3 is made up of 14 amino acids. CDR3 sequence (DNA): TGTGCCAGTAGTATAAACAGAAACACCGGGGAGCTGTTTTTT. It specifies CASSINRNTGELFF. The full variable domain, its missing parts supplied by reference TRBV19 and TRBJ2-2, is DGGITQSPKYLFRKEGQNVTLSCEQNLNHDAMYWYRQDPGQGLRLIYYSQIVNDFQKGDIAEGYSVSREKKESFPLTVTSAQKNPTAFYLCASSINRNTGELFFGEGSRLTVL.

This sequence joins TRBV10-3 and TRBJ1-2; D possibly corresponds to TRBD1 (6 bases). Germline CDR1 and CDR2: ENHRY and SYGVKD. The V gene lost 9 bases and the J gene lost 2 bases, with 16 bases spanning the gap. This CDR3 comprises 14 residues. DNA for the CDR3: TGTGCCATTTCGACAGGATGGTCGAACTATGGCTACACCTTC. Translating gives CAISTGWSNYGYTF.